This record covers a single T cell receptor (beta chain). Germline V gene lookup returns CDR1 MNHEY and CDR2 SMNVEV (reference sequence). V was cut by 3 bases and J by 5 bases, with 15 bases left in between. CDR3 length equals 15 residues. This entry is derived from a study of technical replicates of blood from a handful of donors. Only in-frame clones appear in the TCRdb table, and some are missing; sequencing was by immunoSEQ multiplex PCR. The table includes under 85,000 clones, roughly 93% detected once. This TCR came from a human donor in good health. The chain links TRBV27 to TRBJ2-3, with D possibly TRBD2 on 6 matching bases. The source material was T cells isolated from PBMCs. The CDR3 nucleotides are TGTGCCAGCAGTTTTGGCGGGATGGTGGGAGATACGCAGTATTTT. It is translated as CASSFGGMVGDTQYF.